The 26 T cell receptor beta chains below all came from one sample that was sequenced in a study of T-cell memory formation after mild COVID-19 (dated by TCRdb to the early 2020s). To prepare the library, 5' RACE was applied. Reads for this sample came from an Illumina NovaSeq 6000. Starting from the raw public reads, TCRdb applied fastp trimming at Q25, assembled clones with MiXCR and retained in-frame beta chains. Rows are unified per CDR3 protein, each entry keeping the most common DNA and genes. For this sample there are around 180,000 distinct CDR3 sequences; 16% appear just once. The ten largest make up 2% to 2.5% of the sample. Material: PBMCs or a T cell subset sorted from them (not recorded which). Every receptor here comes from an adult woman who had mild COVID-19 (a few samples of this study predate the infection). The sample titles of this study are shuffled in the database, so cell type and time point are left out; the donor was told from shared clones.

The chain is built from TRBV12-3 or TRBV12-4 and TRBJ1-5; D call uncertain. CDR3 length: 14 amino acids. Trimming pared 2 bases from V and 3 bases from J, leaving 8 bases between. The CDR3 sequence: CASSLSQLNQPQHF. The CDR3 coding sequence is TGTGCCAGCAGTTTATCACAGCTCAATCAGCCCCAGCATTTT.

This clonotype came up a few times. The chain recombines TRBV30 with TRBJ2-1; D is perhaps TRBD1 or TRBD2 (6 bases each). The germline V and J ends were trimmed by 2 bases and 4 bases, with 15 bases remaining between them. The CDR3 length is 15 residues. Germline assignment: CDR1 GTSNPN and CDR2 SVGIG (reference sequence). In DNA, the CDR3 is TGTGCCTGGAGTCGAAGAGGGGGGCAGTACAATGAGCAGTTCTTC. Translated, it gives CAWSRRGGQYNEQFF.

The sample holds many counts of this clonotype. The chain couples TRBV5-1 to TRBJ2-3; 9 nucleotides line up with TRBD2. CDR3 length equals 16 residues. Trimming took 4 bases from V and 2 from J; bases not matched to a gene: 8. Per the germline V gene, CDR1 is SGHRS and CDR2 is YFSETQ. The CDR3 DNA follows: TGCGCCAGCAGCCAGGGCACTAGCGGGCCCACAGATACGCAGTATTTT. The encoded protein is CASSQGTSGPTDTQYF.

In its sample, this clonotype was seen many times. The rearrangement links TRBV25-1 to TRBJ2-2; 7 bases match TRBD1. The CDR3 is made up of 16 amino acids. Germline CDR1 is MGHDK and CDR2 is SYGVNS. J was trimmed by 2 bases and V by 3 bases; bases with no gene match: 6. Here the CDR3 reads CASSDLTGPNTGELFF. Written as DNA, the CDR3 is TGTGCCAGCAGTGATTTGACAGGGCCCAACACCGGGGAGCTGTTTTTT.

The V gene is TRBV12-3 or TRBV12-4, the J gene TRBJ2-6; 7 bases match TRBD1. The ends lost 1 base at V and 2 bases at J; junction bases unmatched: 2. There are 16 residues in the CDR3. The CDR3 nucleotides are TGTGCCAGCAGTTTAGACAGGGGCCCTGGGGCCAACGTCCTGACTTTC. Translation: CASSLDRGPGANVLTF.

The rearrangement uses TRBV30 and TRBJ2-1, with 7 bases matching TRBD2. Germline-derived CDR1 and CDR2 are GTSNPN and SVGIG (reference sequence). J was trimmed by 7 bases and V by 0 bases; bases with no gene match: 6. The CDR3 loop spans 14 amino acids. The CDR3 loop is CAWSVGGSQNEQFF. CDR3 bases: TGTGCCTGGAGTGTAGGCGGGAGTCAGAATGAGCAGTTCTTC.

The rearrangement links TRBV6-2 or TRBV6-3 to TRBJ2-3, with unresolved D. Germline CDR1 MNHEY, CDR2 SVGEGT. This CDR3 is built from 17 residues. The ends were cut back, 6 bases at V and 4 bases at J, with 23 bases in the middle. CDR3 sequence reads: CASRYTPPGSLPDTQYF. CDR3 in DNA: TGTGCCAGCAGATATACCCCCCCGGGCTCCCTTCCAGATACGCAGTATTTT.

This clonotype has a count of ten or more. The chain recombines TRBV5-1 with TRBJ2-2; D ambiguous. Germline-derived CDR1 and CDR2 are SGHRS and YFSETQ. The germline V and J ends were trimmed by 0 bases and 1 base, with 13 bases remaining between them. The CDR3 has 17 residues. CDR3 sequence (DNA): TGCGCCAGCAGCTTGGGGCCGACGCGGAAGAACACCGGGGAGCTGTTTTTT. It encodes CASSLGPTRKNTGELFF. The full variable domain, with the rest looked up from reference TRBV5-1 and TRBJ2-2, is KAGVTQTPRYLIKTRGQQVTLSCSPISGHRSVSWYQQTPGQGLQFLFEYFSETQRNKGNFPGRFSGRQFSNSRSEMNVSTLELGDSALYLCASSLGPTRKNTGELFFGEGSRLTVL.

This clonotype was seen a few times. The chain has TRBV24-1 and TRBJ2-5; D is perhaps TRBD2 (5 bases). Germline CDR1 and CDR2: KGHDR and SFDVKD. Trimming shortened V by 4 bases and J by 5 bases, and 13 bases separated the two germline ends. This CDR3 is built from 14 residues. The CDR3 DNA reads TGTGCCACCAGTGACCCAACTTCGGGGGAGACCCAGTACTTC. Translation gives CATSDPTSGETQYF.

This rearrangement joins TRBV5-1 to TRBJ1-4; no firm D call. The CDR3 is made up of 15 amino acids. Germline V gene lookup returns CDR1 SGHRS and CDR2 YFSETQ. The V end lost 0 bases, the J end lost 5 bases, and 11 bases lay between the germline ends. The CDR3 bases are TGCGCCAGCAGCTTGGAAGGGATTCGGAATGAAAAACTGTTTTTT. Protein product: CASSLEGIRNEKLFF.

This clonotype was recorded a few times. This chain connects TRBV6-5 to TRBJ1-1; 9 bases match TRBD1. This CDR3 is 17 amino acids long. Germline V gene data show CDR1 as MNHEY and CDR2 as SVGAGI. V trimming: 5 bases; J trimming: 4 bases; junction bases outside the gene matches: 14. DNA for the CDR3: TGTGCCAGCAGTAGCACACGGGACAGGGCTGGTCCCACTGAAGCTTTCTTT. This codes for CASSSTRDRAGPTEAFF.

V is TRBV12-3 or TRBV12-4 and J is TRBJ1-3; no definite D call. The V end was cut by 6 bases, the J end by 3 bases, with 12 bases between. This CDR3 comprises 14 residues. The CDR3 sequence: CASSPIVGGNTIYF. For the CDR3, the DNA is TGTGCCAGCAGCCCGATAGTAGGTGGAAACACCATATATTTT.

This clonotype was observed a few times. The genes are TRBV7-2 and TRBJ2-5; no clear D gene. The V gene's germline CDR1 is SGHTA and CDR2 FQGNSA. The CDR3 covers 16 residues. Trimming stripped 5 bases from V and 5 bases from J, with 21 bases between. The CDR3 is CASSPSGSSAWETQYF. CDR3 sequence (DNA): TGTGCCAGCAGCCCGTCGGGCAGCTCAGCCTGGGAGACCCAGTACTTC.

This clonotype appeared a single time. V gene TRBV4-2 combines with J gene TRBJ2-1, with TRBD2 identical over 8 bases. This CDR3 is 16 amino acids long. Unmatched junction bases numbered 7, after V lost 4 bases and J lost 2 bases. Germline values: CDR1 LGHNA, CDR2 YNFKEQ. The CDR3 coding sequence is TGTGCCAGCAGCCTTCAAGCGGGAGTAACCTACAATGAGCAGTTCTTC. Amino acid sequence: CASSLQAGVTYNEQFF.

The CDR3 spells CSVGATGNTIYF. In DNA form, the CDR3 reads TGCAGCGTTGGGGCTACTGGAAACACCATATATTTT. This sequence joins TRBV29-1 and TRBJ1-3; no definite D call. This CDR3 has 12 amino acids. V was clipped by 4 bases and J by 2 bases, with 6 bases between them. Per the germline V gene, CDR1 is SQVTM and CDR2 is ANQGSEA.

In its sample, this clonotype was seen a few times. The J gene is TRBJ2-3, the V gene TRBV7-2; 11 positions agree with TRBD2. J lost 1 base, V lost 5 bases, and 8 bases had no gene match. This CDR3 contains 17 residues. CDR1 is SGHTA, CDR2 FQGNSA, per germline. As DNA, the CDR3 is TGTGCCAGCAGCGGGATAATACTAGCGGGAGGCACAGATACGCAGTATTTT. It is translated as CASSGIILAGGTDTQYF.

This clonotype was detected a few times. This chain joins TRBV24-1 and TRBJ2-3; D is undetermined. The CDR3 is 13 amino acids. V lost 7 bases and J lost 0, with 7 bases in between. Germline V gives CDR1 KGHDR, CDR2 SFDVKD. In DNA, the CDR3 is TGTGCCACCAGACAGCTAAGCACAGATACGCAGTATTTT. Residues: CATRQLSTDTQYF.

The chain links TRBV19 to TRBJ1-1; no reliable D call. Germline V gene sequence: CDR1 LNHDA, CDR2 SQIVND (reference sequence). CDR3 length equals 13 residues. V lost 4 bases and J 0 bases, leaving 6 bases between the germline ends. The CDR3 is CASSKQMNTEAFF. In nucleotides, the CDR3 is TGTGCCAGTAGTAAACAGATGAACACTGAAGCTTTCTTT.

This clonotype has only a few counts. The CDR3 DNA sequence: TGTGCCAGCAGTTACAGCGGGAAAGTCATAAAGCAGTACTTC. This codes for CASSYSGKVIKQYF. This chain links TRBV6-2 or TRBV6-3 with TRBJ2-7; TRBD2 aligns across 7 bases. CDR3 length: 14 amino acids. With 2 bases clipped from V and 8 bases from J, the junction kept 9 bases outside the gene matches. The germline CDR1 and CDR2 sequences are MNHEY and SVGEGT.

This clonotype has a handful of counts. The chain joins TRBV5-1 to TRBJ1-4, with a possible D match to TRBD1 (5 bases). Germline loops: CDR1 SGHRS, CDR2 YFSETQ. The CDR3 has 15 amino acids. Between the trimmed V and J ends, which lost 4 bases and 1 base, there was a span of 11 bases. This CDR3 is CASSRGAQTNEKLFF. CDR3 bases: TGCGCCAGCAGCCGAGGGGCGCAAACTAATGAAAAACTGTTTTTT.

The chain is built from TRBV4-2 and TRBJ2-1, with D unclear. This CDR3 spans 14 amino acids. Germline-derived CDR1 and CDR2 are LGHNA and YNFKEQ. Trimming cost V 0 bases and J 6 bases, with 9 bases left between them. As DNA, the CDR3 is TGTGCCAGCAGCCAAGATTTGGAGTCCAATGAGCAGTTCTTC. It codes for CASSQDLESNEQFF.

This clonotype was recorded many times. The rearrangement uses TRBV29-1 and TRBJ2-5; no clear D. The length of the CDR3 is 12 residues. V was trimmed by 4 bases and J by 2 bases, leaving 8 bases between them. Germline V lookup: CDR1 SQVTM, CDR2 ANQGSEA. The CDR3 spells CSVAPHQETQYF. In nucleotides, the CDR3 is TGCAGCGTTGCCCCCCATCAAGAGACCCAGTACTTC.

The chain uses TRBV13 and TRBJ2-3, with 13 positions matching TRBD2. The CDR3 is 17 residues long. Trimming cost V 5 bases and J 4 bases; bases outside gene matches: 9. Germline CDR1 reads PRHDT; CDR2 reads FYEKMQ (reference sequence). This CDR3 reads CASSRYGGLAGPDTQYF. The CDR3 DNA sequence: TGTGCCAGCAGCCGCTACGGGGGACTAGCGGGGCCAGATACGCAGTATTTT.

The rearrangement uses TRBV3-1 and TRBJ2-1, with D perhaps matching TRBD2 (6 bases). Germline V CDR1 and CDR2: LGHDT, YNNKEL (reference sequence). V was clipped by 2 bases and J by 11 bases, with 13 bases between them. CDR3 size: 13 residues. The CDR3 bases are TGTGCCAGCAGCCAAAGAGGGGACTCAAAGCAGTTCTTC. Amino acid sequence: CASSQRGDSKQFF.

This clonotype was observed once. This sequence joins TRBV9 and TRBJ2-2; a possible D gene is TRBD1 (7 bases). Deletions cut 0 bases from V and 4 bases from J, with 13 bases between. This CDR3 contains 16 residues. The germline gives CDR1 SGDLS, CDR2 YYNGEE. This CDR3 is CASSVERQGGTGELFF. The CDR3, as DNA: TGTGCCAGCAGCGTAGAGAGGCAGGGGGGCACCGGGGAGCTGTTTTTT.

The rearrangement links TRBV19 to TRBJ2-1; 11 bases are shared with TRBD1. V shed 4 bases and J 8 bases; nucleotides not matched to a gene: 7. The CDR3 runs 15 residues. In germline, CDR1 is LNHDA, CDR2 SQIVND (reference sequence). The CDR3 DNA follows: TGTGCCAGTAGTACCCCCGGGACAGGGGGTTATGAGCAGTTCTTC. Amino acids: CASSTPGTGGYEQFF.